This TCR beta chain was identified in a study of metastatic and nonmetastatic thyroid tumors. Study-wide background: The comparison covered peripheral blood and tumor or nodule tissue in malignant and benign thyroid patients.

This CDR3 has 11 amino acids. Trimming stripped 5 bases from V and 9 bases from J, with 14 bases between. Germline CDR1 reads DFQATT; CDR2 reads SNEGSKA (reference sequence). In regard to this clone: Its antigen is undetermined.

Prior to thyroid surgery, none of the patients had received any treatment. Study outcomes and limitations: Relative to benign nodules, malignant thyroid tumors were reportedly characterized by significantly elevated TCR beta diversity in blood and tumor.

TCRdb re-called clones from the PCR reads using MiXCR. Among about 16,000 clones listed, around 13% were seen once. This TCR was recovered from a female donor with papillary thyroid cancer or a benign thyroid nodule (not recorded which). Some clones in this sample may be carry-over from other donors' samples. This chain joins TRBV20-1 and TRBJ2-7; a possible D gene is TRBD1 (5 bases). Sequencing input: blood. The CDR3 spells CSAEQVSAQYF. In DNA, the CDR3 is TGCAGTGCTGAACAGGTTTCCGCGCAGTACTTC.